Listed below are T cell receptor beta chains from one sample, sequenced in a study of control samples from healthy donors and cancer patients. Some clones are missing from TCRdb's copy, which holds only in-frame ones; the method was immunoSEQ multiplex PCR. The table records some 120,000 clones, about 89% of them present only once. The specimen sequenced was blood. These receptors came from a man aged 55-75 years in good health. Each CDR3 is given with its conserved first and last residue. D genes are given only for firm matches. Clone size is not always given. Where it is, it says once, few, many or a class for expanded clones.

clone size,J gene,V gene,D gene,CDR3 DNA,CDR3 protein
NA,TRBJ1-4,TRBV3-1/TRBV3-2,TRBD1,TGTGCCAGCAGCGAAACCGGGACAGGGGTTGACGAAAAACTGTTTTTT,CASSETGTGVDEKLFF
NA,TRBJ1-3,TRBV7-2,NA,TGTGCCAGCAGCTTAGCGCACGGGGGGTTTGGAAACACCATATATTTT,CASSLAHGGFGNTIYF
NA,TRBJ2-3,TRBV5-6,NA,TGTGCCAGCAGCTTGAAGGGGTTTCGCACAGATACGCAGTATTTT,CASSLKGFRTDTQYF
NA,TRBJ1-1,TRBV7-9,TRBD1,TGTGCCAGCAGCGGACAGGGGGTGGAAACTGAAGCTTTCTTT,CASSGQGVETEAFF
NA,TRBJ1-1,TRBV29-1,TRBD1,TGCAGCGTTTCGGGACAGGGGGCAACGGTGGCTTTCTTT,CSVSGQGATVAFF
once,TRBJ1-2,TRBV10-3,NA,TGTGCCATCAGTGAGGTTAAAGGGGGTCCTAACTATGGCTACACCTTC,CAISEVKGGPNYGYTF
few,TRBJ2-1,TRBV10-1,NA,TGCGCCAGCCCTGTAGTAGGGGTTCAAATCAGTGAGCAGTTCTTC,CASPVVGVQISEQFF
once,TRBJ2-7,TRBV6-5,TRBD2,TGTGCCGTCTCGTGGGGGGGATACGAGCAGTACTTC,CAVSWGGYEQYF
NA,TRBJ2-7,TRBV4-3,NA,TGCGCCAGCAGTCGGTTGGACGGCTACGAGCAGTACTTC,CASSRLDGYEQYF
NA,TRBJ2-7,TRBV7-2,TRBD1,TGTGCCAGCAGCCTAGCCGGGACAGGCGTCTACGAGCAGTACTTC,CASSLAGTGVYEQYF
few,TRBJ1-4,TRBV4-2,NA,TGTGCCAGCAGCCGATCCCGGGGGCTCAGCGAAAAACTGTTTTTT,CASSRSRGLSEKLFF
NA,TRBJ1-2,TRBV19,TRBD1,TGTGCCAGTAGCGGCTTAGGGACAGGGGGCTATGGCTACACCTTC,CASSGLGTGGYGYTF
few,TRBJ1-2,TRBV24-1,TRBD1,TGTGCCACCAGTACCGGGACAGAGAACTATGGCTACACCTTC,CATSTGTENYGYTF
NA,TRBJ1-5,TRBV4-1,NA,TGCGCCAGCAGCCCGAGATCGGGACTCTCAGGCGATAGCAATCAGCCCCAGCATTTT,CASSPRSGLSGDSNQPQHF
NA,TRBJ2-7,TRBV5-4,NA,TGTGCCAGCAGCCAATACACTGGGATGCAGCGATCCTACGAGCAGTACTTC,CASSQYTGMQRSYEQYF
NA,TRBJ1-2,TRBV13,NA,TGTGCCAGCAGCTTTCAAAGGGGAAGTGATGGCTACACCTTC,CASSFQRGSDGYTF